Reported below is one T cell receptor beta chain. Its antigen target is currently unknown. No much larger clone exists at a distance of one base, and base qualities are not known. This specimen includes other DNA sequences encoding the same CDR3. This entry is derived from a study of blood T cell repertoires in COVID-19 (dated by TCRdb to about 2020). For the wider study: Samples from collaborators originated in the United States, Italy and Spain and spanned both the acute and convalescent phases of COVID-19. The prospective study material was composed of cDNA or gDNA derived from T cells, B-cell-depleted T cells, or PBMCs. The dataset comprised deeply sampled blood TCRbeta repertoires from subjects exposed to, actively infected with, or recovered from COVID-19. A freely available public database, intended as a resource for researchers studying the immune response to SARS-CoV-2, is where the repertoires were released. The samples were drawn from two sources: the first 160 participants of the ongoing ImmuneRACE study, and 1,000 to 1,500 subjects contributed by 6 global collaborators. A de-identified subject ID, COVID-19 status, age in years and sex were almost always included in the sample metadata. HLA class I and class II types, where available, came from metadata supplied by the sample provider rather than from assay-based typing.

TCRbeta CDR3 regions were amplified from genomic DNA using the immunoSEQ Assay, a bias-controlled multiplex PCR. As for the original processing: Within the assay, amplification of reference gene primers was used to estimate how many nucleated cells each sample contained. To quantify the absolute abundance of each unique TCRbeta CDR3 rearrangement, sequence reads were collapsed and filtered. For each sample, productive Simpson clonality was calculated as the square root of Simpson's diversity index over productive rearrangements. TCRdb's version of the immuneACCESS table is confined to in-frame rearrangements and falls short of the full clone set. An unresolved V gene accounts for under half of the shortfall where checked; the remainder is of unknown origin. The V and J calls and clone size are taken from that table; D and trimming were inferred from the DNA. For this sample there are about 55,000 clones; 85% appear just once. The top ten hold approximately 10% of the sample.

Whole blood was collected in K2EDTA tubes by collaborating institutions according to the institutions' own protocols. For TCRbeta analysis, collaborators shipped samples as frozen whole blood, isolated PBMCs, or DNA extracted from either of those sample types. V and J lose 2 bases and 1 base, and a span of 6 bases separates them. CDR1 and CDR2 were assigned from the germline V gene as MDHEN and SYDVKM. Counted from cysteine to phenylalanine, this CDR3 has 15 amino acids. Just the 45-base CDR3 DNA is kept, in frame starting at base 1. What the study reported, not specific to this receptor: The quantity of clinical and demographic metadata differed by source and by participant and was supplied without curation.

This TCR came from a human donor in a cohort sampled during active COVID-19. The receptor chain draws on TRBV28 and TRBJ2-6; 5 matching bases give a weak D call of TRBD1. The material sequenced was peripheral blood. The CDR3 reads CASSLPGSGANVLTF. The sequence in DNA is TGTGCCAGCAGTTTACCAGGGTCTGGGGCCAACGTCCTGACTTTC.